This T cell receptor beta chain stems from a study of T cells in localized non-small cell lung cancer. CDR1 and CDR2 (germline): SGHRS, YFSETQ. The CDR3 consists of 14 residues. V was cut by 2 bases and J by 10 bases, with 16 bases left in between. This clone was detected once. Its target is unknown. Study-wide results and limits: Uninvolved nearby lung showed the greatest T cell clonality, exceeding that found in tumor. As only one tumor region underwent sequencing, heterogeneity remains possible. Longer overall survival was seen with higher T cell density measured in blood. Adjacent lung tissue had a median approximately 57 of the top 100 clones found in the tumor.

The assay was immunoSEQ multiplex PCR, and TCRdb's table has in-frame clones only and misses some. The sample has around 25,000 clones; 80% to 95% are singletons. The origin of this receptor is a man between 35 and 75 years old with stage III squamous cell lung carcinoma. J is TRBJ2-1 and V is TRBV5-1; weak D call: TRBD1 (5 bases). The specimen was peripheral blood, collected before any cancer treatment. The CDR3 protein is CASSLWTSKWEQFF. CDR3 nucleotide sequence: TGCGCCAGCAGCTTATGGACATCCAAATGGGAGCAGTTCTTC.